Detailed here is one T cell receptor beta chain. Germline V gives CDR1 SEHNR, CDR2 FQNEAQ (reference sequence). The J segment lost 3 bases and the V segment lost 0 bases, leaving 11 bases of the junction unmatched. The CDR3 loop spans 18 amino acids. The record originates from a study of T-cell memory formation after mild COVID-19. Each CDR3 protein is one row after TCRdb ran MiXCR on the 5' RACE reads. The data show approximately 430,000 distinct CDR3 sequences, about a quarter seen once. Sequencing input: PBMCs or a T cell subset sorted from them (not recorded which). This clonotype originated in an adult woman who had mild COVID-19 (a few samples of this study predate the infection). Cell type and time point are not known. This chain joins TRBV7-9 and TRBJ2-7, with TRBD1 matching over 10 bases. CDR3 bases: TGTGCCAGCAGCTTAGCCGGAAATGGGGACAGGGGATTCTACGAGCAGTACTTC. Protein sequence: CASSLAGNGDRGFYEQYF.